A single sample is the source of the 3 T cell receptor beta chains below, sequenced in a study of CD8+ T cells in alopecia areata. RNA extraction was followed by reverse transcription into cDNA, which acted as the sequencing template. Clones were sequenced by immunoSEQ multiplex PCR, and TCRdb holds only the in-frame ones, with some missing. The sample contains around 140,000 clones, about half of which appear only once. The starting material was CD4+ T cells sorted from blood, obtained at week 0. Receptor source: a human donor with alopecia areata.

The rearrangement uses TRBV6-5 and TRBJ2-1; the D is unclear. Per the germline V gene, CDR1 is MNHEY and CDR2 is SVGAGI. The CDR3 extends over 11 amino acids. Deletions cut 6 bases from V and 4 bases from J, with 4 bases between. The CDR3 DNA is TGTGCCAGCAGCCCGTACAATGAGCAGTTCTTC. Its translation is CASSPYNEQFF.

This clone turned up a few times. CDR3 DNA sequence: TGTGCCAGTAGTACAAGCGGGCCCGCCTACAATGAGCAGTTCTTC. Translating it yields CASSTSGPAYNEQFF. The rearrangement uses TRBV19 and TRBJ2-1, with a possible D match to TRBD2 (6 bases). V lost 4 bases and J lost 2, with 12 bases in between. From germline, CDR1 is LNHDA and CDR2 SQIVND (reference sequence). The CDR3 is 15 amino acids.

There are a few counts of this clone. This rearrangement joins TRBV29-1 to TRBJ2-5, with D perhaps TRBD1 (5 bases). Trimming left V 1 base short and J 3 bases short, with 6 bases between. This CDR3 spans 12 amino acids. Germline V CDR1 and CDR2: SQVTM, ANQGSEA. The CDR3 DNA sequence: TGCAGCGTTGAAGGACAGAAAGAGACCCAGTACTTC. It translates to CSVEGQKETQYF. Based on the CDR3 plus reference TRBV29-1 and TRBJ2-5, the full variable domain is SAVISQKPSRDICQRGTSLTIQCQVDSQVTMMFWYRQQPGQSLTLIATANQGSEATYESGFVIDKFPISRPNLTFSTLTVSNMSPEDSSIYLCSVEGQKETQYFGPGTRLLVL.